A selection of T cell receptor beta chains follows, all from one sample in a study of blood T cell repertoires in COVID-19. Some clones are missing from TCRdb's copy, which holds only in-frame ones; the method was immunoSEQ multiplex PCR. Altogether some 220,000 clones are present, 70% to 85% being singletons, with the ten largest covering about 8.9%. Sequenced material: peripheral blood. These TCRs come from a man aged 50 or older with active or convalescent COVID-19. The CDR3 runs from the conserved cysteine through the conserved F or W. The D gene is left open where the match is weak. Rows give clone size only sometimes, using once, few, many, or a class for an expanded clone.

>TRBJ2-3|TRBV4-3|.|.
TGCGCCAGCAGCCAAGATGACAGACGCACAGATACGCAGTATTTT
CASSQDDRRTDTQYF
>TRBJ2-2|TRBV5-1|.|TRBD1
TGCGCCAGCAGCAAGGGACAGGGGGCCGCCGGGGAGCTGTTTTTT
CASSKGQGAAGELFF
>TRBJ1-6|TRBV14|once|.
TGTGCCAGCAGCCAAGCAGGCAGCTTCTACTCCTATAATTCACCCCTCCACTTT
CASSQAGSFYSYNSPLHF
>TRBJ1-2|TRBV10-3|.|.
TGTGCCATCAGTGAGTCGGTACAGGGACATGACTATGGCTACACCTTC
CAISESVQGHDYGYTF
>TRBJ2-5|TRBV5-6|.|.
TGTGCCAGCAGCTTGCAGACTACCGAAGAGACCCAGTACTTC
CASSLQTTEETQYF
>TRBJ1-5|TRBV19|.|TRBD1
TGTGCCAGTAGTCCTCCGGGACAGGCCCGGGATAGCAATCAGCCCCAGCATTTT
CASSPPGQARDSNQPQHF
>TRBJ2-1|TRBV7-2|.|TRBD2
TGTGCCAGCAGCTTTCAGCGGGGGGACAATGAGCAGTTCTTC
CASSFQRGDNEQFF
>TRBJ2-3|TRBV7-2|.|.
TGTGCCAGCAGCGCAAGGGACTTATACCCAGATACGCAGTATTTT
CASSARDLYPDTQYF
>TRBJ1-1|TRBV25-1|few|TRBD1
TGTGCCAGCAGTGAAGATGGGACAGGGGGTGGTCGGGCTTTCTTT
CASSEDGTGGGRAFF
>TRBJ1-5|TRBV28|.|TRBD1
TGTGCCAGCAGTCCCTGGACAGGGGAGAATCAGCCCCAGCATTTT
CASSPWTGENQPQHF
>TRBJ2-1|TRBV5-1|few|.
TGCGCCAGCAAAGACATCACCTCCTACAATGAGCAGTTCTTC
CASKDITSYNEQFF
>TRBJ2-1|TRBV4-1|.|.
TGCGCCAGCAGCCCCCTGGGTAGCGCCACCTCCTACAATGAGCAGTTCTTC
CASSPLGSATSYNEQFF
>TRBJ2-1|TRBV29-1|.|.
TGCAGCGTTGGTTACGGGGAGCAGTTCTTC
CSVGYGEQFF
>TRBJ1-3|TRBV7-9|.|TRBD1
TGTGCCAGCAGCTCCACCGGGACAGCCCATGGAAACACCATATATTTT
CASSSTGTAHGNTIYF
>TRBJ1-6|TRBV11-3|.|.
TGTGCCAGCAGCTTAGGCGGCAGCAATAATTCACCCCTCCACTTT
CASSLGGSNNSPLHF
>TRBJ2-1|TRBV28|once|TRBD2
TGTGCCAGCCTCGCTTTAGCGGGGGGATCCTACAATGAGCAGTTCTTC
CASLALAGGSYNEQFF
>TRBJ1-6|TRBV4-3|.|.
TGCGCCAGCAGCCAGGGGGACATTGGGTCCTATAATTCACCCCTCCACTTT
CASSQGDIGSYNSPLHF
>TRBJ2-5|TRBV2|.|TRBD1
TGTGCCAGCATCCGGGACAGGGGGGAGACCCAGTACTTC
CASIRDRGETQYF
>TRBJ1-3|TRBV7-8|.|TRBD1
TGTGCCAGCAGCCGAACTTACGGACAGGGGTTCGCTGGAAACACCATATATTTT
CASSRTYGQGFAGNTIYF
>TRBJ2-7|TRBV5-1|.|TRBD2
TGCGCCAGCAGCTTGGGTGGGGCGGGAGTGGGCGAGCAGTACTTC
CASSLGGAGVGEQYF
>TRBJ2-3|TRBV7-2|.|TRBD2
TGTGCCAGCAGCTTAGCCCTAGCGGGGGGCCGCACAGATACGCAGTATTTT
CASSLALAGGRTDTQYF
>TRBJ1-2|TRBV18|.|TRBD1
TGTGCCAGCTCACCAGAGACAGGGACCTATGGCTACACCTTC
CASSPETGTYGYTF
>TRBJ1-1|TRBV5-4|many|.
TGTGCCAGCAGCCTGTGGCCGAACACTGAAGCTTTCTTT
CASSLWPNTEAFF
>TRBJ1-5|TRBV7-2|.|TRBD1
TGTGCCAGCAGCTTAGCCAGCCAGGGGGGCGGCAATCAGCCCCAGCATTTT
CASSLASQGGGNQPQHF
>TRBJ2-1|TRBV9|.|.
TGTGCCAGCAGCGTAGATCAGGGCGCCTACAATGAGCAGTTCTTC
CASSVDQGAYNEQFF
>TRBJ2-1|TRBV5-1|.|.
TGCGCCAGCAGCTTGGGTTTCGGGTACGACAATGAGCAGTTCTTC
CASSLGFGYDNEQFF
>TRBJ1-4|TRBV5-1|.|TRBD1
TGCGCCAGCAGCTCCAGGGGGCGGGATAATGAAAAACTGTTTTTT
CASSSRGRDNEKLFF
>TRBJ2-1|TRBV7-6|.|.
TGTGCCAGCAGCCAAGCTTTTTCTAAGCACAATGAGCAGTTCTTC
CASSQAFSKHNEQFF
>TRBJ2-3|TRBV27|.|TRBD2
TGTGCCAGCAGTTTATCCCCGCCCGGGCTAGCGGCCCGCACAGATACGCAGTATTTT
CASSLSPPGLAARTDTQYF
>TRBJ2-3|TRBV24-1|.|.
TGTGCCACCAGTGTCCCGGGGTCAATCGCAGATACGCAGTATTTT
CATSVPGSIADTQYF